Below, 22 T cell receptor beta chains from the same sample are listed, as sequenced in a study of T cells after yellow fever vaccination. TCRdb processed the 5' RACE reads anew with MiXCR; each CDR3 protein has one entry. This sample yields a few hundred thousand distinct CDR3 sequences, of which approximately 3.9% are seen a single time; around 20% belongs to the top ten. Sample: PBMCs, taken on the day of the yellow fever booster vaccination. Receptors originate from a man between 18 and 35 years old who received the YFV17D yellow fever vaccine.

There are many counts of this clonotype. The CDR3 here is CASSLMTGRLTDTQYF. In DNA form, the CDR3 reads TGTGCCAGCAGCTTAATGACGGGACGGCTCACAGATACGCAGTATTTT. The V and J genes are TRBV7-2 and TRBJ2-3; D may be TRBD1 or TRBD2 (5 bases each). V was shortened by 2 bases and J by 2 bases, with 14 bases between the two germline ends. Germline CDR1 is SGHTA and CDR2 is FQGNSA. The CDR3 consists of 16 residues.

The V and J genes are TRBV7-2 and TRBJ1-1, with D hard to call. Per germline, CDR1 SGHTA and CDR2 FQGNSA. CDR3 length: 14 residues. V lost 5 bases and J lost 1, with 11 bases in between. The CDR3 bases are TGTGCCAGCAGCCGACTTGAGAGGAACACTGAAGCTTTCTTT. Its translation is CASSRLERNTEAFF.

This clonotype has more than one count but fewer than ten. The rearrangement joins TRBV7-2 to TRBJ2-5; 11 bases match TRBD2. Germline-derived CDR1 and CDR2 are SGHTA and FQGNSA. V lost 6 bases to trimming and J lost 4 bases; unmatched junction nucleotides: 7. The CDR3 length is 15 residues. CDR3 protein: CASSRVGTSGETQYF. The CDR3, as DNA: TGTGCCAGCAGTAGGGTCGGGACTAGCGGAGAGACCCAGTACTTC.

This clonotype was seen many times. The chain couples TRBV5-1 to TRBJ2-1; 9 nucleotides agree with TRBD2. The CDR3 has 15 residues. From germline, CDR1 is SGHRS and CDR2 YFSETQ. The J segment lost 7 bases and the V segment lost 4 bases, leaving 9 bases of the junction unmatched. The CDR3 nucleotides read TGCGCCAGCAGCCTGGCTTTCGCGGGGGGGAATGAGCAGTTCTTC. Protein: CASSLAFAGGNEQFF.

This clonotype was recorded many times. The chain couples TRBV18 to TRBJ1-2; D uncertain. The CDR3 is 14 residues long. V was pared by 2 bases and J by 8 bases, with 15 bases between. The germline V gene has CDR1 KGHSH and CDR2 LQKENI. The CDR3 nucleotides read TGTGCCAGCTCACCAACCATTGTTGTGGCGGGCTACACCTTC. The encoded protein is CASSPTIVVAGYTF.

The chain has TRBV11-2 and TRBJ1-1, with TRBD1 matching over 10 bases. The germline V gene has CDR1 SGHAT and CDR2 FQNNGV. The CDR3 is 13 residues long. V lost 5 bases, J lost 8 bases, and 5 bases stayed unmatched. The CDR3 DNA is TGTGCCAGCAGCCGGGGACAGGGGTTAGAAGCTTTCTTT. Its protein product is CASSRGQGLEAFF. The full variable domain, rest sourced from reference TRBV11-2 and TRBJ1-1, is EAGVAQSPRYKIIEKRQSVAFWCNPISGHATLYWYQQILGQGPKLLIQFQNNGVVDDSQLPKDRFSAERLKGVDSTLKIQPAKLEDSAVYLCASSRGQGLEAFFGQGTRLTVV.

This clonotype was seen ten or more times. The rearrangement uses TRBV6-5 and TRBJ2-7; TRBD1 agrees at 8 bases. Germline V gene lookup returns CDR1 MNHEY and CDR2 SVGAGI. V lost 2 bases to trimming and J lost 4 bases; unmatched junction nucleotides: 10. The CDR3 spans 16 residues. CDR3 sequence reads: CASSYLRDRKVYEQYV. For the CDR3, the DNA is TGTGCCAGCAGTTACCTCCGGGACAGGAAGGTTTACGAGCAGTACGTC.

This clonotype occurred a few times. The chain is built from TRBV5-4 and TRBJ1-2; D remains unclear. Germline values: CDR1 SGHNT, CDR2 YYREEE (reference sequence). The length of the CDR3 is 14 residues. Trimming left V 2 bases short and J 3 bases short, with 11 bases between. The chain's CDR3 is CASSFRTPDYGYTF. CDR3 DNA: TGTGCCAGCAGCTTCAGGACGCCGGACTATGGCTACACCTTC.

This sequence joins TRBV7-2 and TRBJ2-7, with 10 bases matching TRBD2. V lost 5 bases to trimming and J lost 6 bases; unmatched junction nucleotides: 7. The germline V gene encodes CDR1 SGHTA and CDR2 FQGNSA. The CDR3 covers 14 residues. The chain's CDR3 is CASSPGTSAGEQYF. In DNA form, the CDR3 reads TGTGCCAGCAGCCCCGGGACTAGCGCAGGCGAGCAGTACTTC.

The chain is built from TRBV6-2 or TRBV6-3 and TRBJ2-1, with D perhaps TRBD1 or TRBD2 (7 bases each). CDR3 length: 16 residues. Per the germline V gene, CDR1 is MNHEY and CDR2 is SVGEGT. The V end lost 7 bases, the J end lost 0 bases, and 16 bases lay between the germline ends. The CDR3 nucleotides read TGTGCCAGCACCCCCACAGGGGAGGGCTCCTACAATGAGCAGTTCTTC. Amino acid sequence: CASTPTGEGSYNEQFF.

This clonotype appeared a few times. The chain combines TRBV6-5 with TRBJ1-1, with TRBD1 identical over 11 bases. V lost 5 bases, J lost 4 bases, and 6 bases stayed unmatched. Germline CDR1 MNHEY, CDR2 SVGAGI. The CDR3 contains 15 residues. The CDR3 nucleotides read TGTGCCAGCAGTACCGGACAGGGGGCGGTCACTGAAGCTTTCTTT. This codes for CASSTGQGAVTEAFF.

In its sample, this clonotype was seen many times. The V and J genes are TRBV6-5 and TRBJ2-3; 7 nucleotides align to TRBD2. The J segment lost 5 bases and the V segment lost 5 bases, leaving 7 bases of the junction unmatched. The CDR3 totals 14 residues. Per the germline V gene, CDR1 is MNHEY and CDR2 is SVGAGI. The CDR3 is CASSPRGVVDTQYF. CDR3 bases: TGTGCCAGCAGTCCTCGGGGGGTGGTAGATACGCAGTATTTT.

This clonotype was recorded at least ten times. This CDR3 reads CASSFWRSYEQYF. The CDR3, as DNA: TGTGCCAGCAGCTTTTGGCGGAGCTACGAGCAGTACTTC. This chain uses TRBV5-4 with TRBJ2-7; D unclear. The V gene lost 2 bases and the J gene lost 3 bases, with 9 bases spanning the gap. Germline CDR1 reads SGHNT; CDR2 reads YYREEE (reference sequence). The CDR3 sequence is 13 residues long.

This chain connects TRBV9 to TRBJ2-1; 12 bases are a match to TRBD2. V trimming: 3 bases; J trimming: 0 bases; junction bases outside the gene matches: 7. Germline CDR1 SGDLS, CDR2 YYNGEE. This CDR3 has 18 amino acids. The CDR3 here is CASSGRTSGAVSYNEQFF. CDR3 nucleotides: TGTGCCAGCAGCGGGAGGACTAGCGGGGCTGTCTCCTACAATGAGCAGTTCTTC.

This chain uses TRBV19 with TRBJ2-1, with 9 bases that match TRBD1. V dropped 0 bases and J dropped 8; count of bases not matched to a gene: 11. The germline CDR1 and CDR2 sequences are LNHDA and SQIVND (reference sequence). This CDR3 is built from 17 residues. The CDR3 nucleotides are TGTGCCAGTAGTATAGACCCCCGGACAGGGGTAAGGGATGAGCAGTTCTTC. Amino acids: CASSIDPRTGVRDEQFF.

This clonotype was recorded many times. The chain joins TRBV20-1 to TRBJ1-2, with D perhaps matching TRBD1 (6 bases). This CDR3 contains 14 residues. Deletions cut 2 bases from V and 5 bases from J, with 15 bases between. Germline loops: CDR1 DFQATT, CDR2 SNEGSKA (reference sequence). The CDR3 DNA follows: TGCAGTGCTAGACCACTCAAGGGGGAGTATGGCTACACCTTC. It codes for CSARPLKGEYGYTF.

Ten or more counts support this clonotype. The chain recombines TRBV5-1 with TRBJ2-2; D is perhaps TRBD1 (5 bases). Per germline, CDR1 SGHRS and CDR2 YFSETQ. This CDR3 comprises 15 residues. With 2 bases removed from V and 5 bases from J, the gap between germline ends came to 13 bases. The CDR3 DNA follows: TGCGCCAGCAGCTTAAGGCAGGGTGATACCGGGGAGCTGTTTTTT. Its protein product is CASSLRQGDTGELFF. The full variable domain, with the rest looked up from reference TRBV5-1 and TRBJ2-2, is KAGVTQTPRYLIKTRGQQVTLSCSPISGHRSVSWYQQTPGQGLQFLFEYFSETQRNKGNFPGRFSGRQFSNSRSEMNVSTLELGDSALYLCASSLRQGDTGELFFGEGSRLTVL.

This clonotype was recorded many times. The J gene is TRBJ2-5, the V gene TRBV5-1, with D hard to call. The CDR3 runs 18 residues. Deletions cut 1 base from V and 2 bases from J, with 21 bases between. CDR1 and CDR2 from the germline V gene are SGHRS and YFSETQ. The CDR3 DNA reads as TGCGCCAGCAGCTTGCGCCCCACTGGACCGCCCCCTCAAGAGACCCAGTACTTC. Its protein product is CASSLRPTGPPPQETQYF. Full variable domain (remainder filled in from reference TRBV5-1 and TRBJ2-5): KAGVTQTPRYLIKTRGQQVTLSCSPISGHRSVSWYQQTPGQGLQFLFEYFSETQRNKGNFPGRFSGRQFSNSRSEMNVSTLELGDSALYLCASSLRPTGPPPQETQYFGPGTRLLVL.

V gene TRBV7-2 combines with J gene TRBJ2-7, with D tentatively TRBD2 (5 bases). V lost 2 bases, J lost 3 bases, and 8 bases lay in between. Germline loops: CDR1 SGHTA, CDR2 FQGNSA. The CDR3 totals 13 residues. The CDR3 here is CASSLPGYYEQYF. Here the CDR3 DNA reads TGTGCCAGCAGCTTACCGGGGTACTACGAGCAGTACTTC.

This clonotype was detected a few times. The rearrangement joins TRBV7-2 to TRBJ1-3; 9 nucleotides match TRBD1. Germline values: CDR1 SGHTA, CDR2 FQGNSA. CDR3 size: 16 residues. Trimming cost V 1 base and J 2 bases; bases outside gene matches: 3. The CDR3 loop reads CASSLVGTGTGNTIYF. The CDR3 coding sequence is TGTGCCAGCAGCTTAGTGGGGACAGGGACTGGAAACACCATATATTTT.

This clonotype was recorded many times. V and J are TRBV4-3 and TRBJ1-1; 12 bases align to TRBD1. CDR1 is LGHNA, CDR2 YSLEER, per germline. This CDR3 is 15 amino acids long. After removal of 7 bases from V and 4 bases from J, the junction contained 7 bases not matched to a gene. The CDR3 reads CASTGQGAGGTEAFF. DNA of the CDR3: TGCGCCAGCACGGGACAGGGGGCTGGGGGCACTGAAGCTTTCTTT.

This clonotype was recorded a few times. The CDR3 is CASSSFWGNVLIYEQYV. CDR3 DNA: TGTGCCAGCAGTTCTTTCTGGGGTAATGTACTGATATACGAGCAGTACGTC. The V and J genes are TRBV27 and TRBJ2-7; D gene unclear. Germline loops: CDR1 MNHEY, CDR2 SMNVEV (reference sequence). This CDR3 is built from 17 residues. The V and J ends lost 4 bases and 4 bases respectively, with 23 bases between them.